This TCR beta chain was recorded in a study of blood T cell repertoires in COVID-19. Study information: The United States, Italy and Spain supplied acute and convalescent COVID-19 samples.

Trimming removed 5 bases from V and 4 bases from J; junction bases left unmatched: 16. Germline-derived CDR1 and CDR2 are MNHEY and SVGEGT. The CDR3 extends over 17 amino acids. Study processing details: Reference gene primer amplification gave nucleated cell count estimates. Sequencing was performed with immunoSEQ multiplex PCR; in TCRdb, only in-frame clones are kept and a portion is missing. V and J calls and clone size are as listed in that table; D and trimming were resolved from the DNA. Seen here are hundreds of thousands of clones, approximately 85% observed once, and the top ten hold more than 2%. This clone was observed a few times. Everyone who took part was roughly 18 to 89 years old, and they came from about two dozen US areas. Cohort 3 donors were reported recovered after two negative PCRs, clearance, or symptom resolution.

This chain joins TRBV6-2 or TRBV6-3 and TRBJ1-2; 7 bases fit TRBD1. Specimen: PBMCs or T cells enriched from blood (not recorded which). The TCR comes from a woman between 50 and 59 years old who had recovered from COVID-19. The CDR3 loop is CASSPILTTGIIYGYTF. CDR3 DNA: TGTGCCAGCAGTCCCATTCTCACGACAGGGATCATCTATGGCTACACCTTC.